This entry lists 10 T cell receptor beta chains sequenced from one sample in a study of blood T cell repertoires in COVID-19. The protocol was immunoSEQ multiplex PCR, while the TCRdb copy is restricted to in-frame clones and leaves out a portion. Of roughly 220,000 clones listed, around 91% are singletons. Sequenced input: PBMCs or T cells enriched from blood (not recorded which). The receptor set was obtained from a young man who had been exposed to COVID-19.

V gene TRBV6-5 combines with J gene TRBJ1-2, with D unclear. The CDR3 is 15 amino acids. The ends were cut back, 3 bases at V and 8 bases at J, with 19 bases in the middle. Germline assignment: CDR1 MNHEY and CDR2 SVGAGI. This CDR3 is CASSYLDSGGLGYTF. CDR3 sequence (DNA): TGTGCCAGCAGTTATTTGGACTCGGGCGGCTTAGGCTACACCTTC.

This clone was seen at least ten times. This sample also contains other DNA sequences that code for the same CDR3. The chain recombines TRBV7-9 with TRBJ2-2; no definite D call. This CDR3 is 12 amino acids long. The V end lost 6 bases, the J end lost 0 bases, and 2 bases lay between the germline ends. The germline V gene has CDR1 SEHNR and CDR2 FQNEAQ (reference sequence). The CDR3 coding sequence is TGTGCCAGCAGTACGAACACCGGGGAGCTGTTTTTT. It encodes CASSTNTGELFF.

This clone was seen once. The chain employs TRBV24-1 and TRBJ2-3; 8 nucleotides match TRBD2. CDR1 and CDR2 (germline): KGHDR, SFDVKD. V was pared by 3 bases and J by 2 bases, with 6 bases of the junction left unmatched. The CDR3 is made up of 16 amino acids. The CDR3 DNA is TGTGCCACCAGTGATCCGGGGGGGGACCACACAGATACGCAGTATTTT. Encoded protein: CATSDPGGDHTDTQYF.

This clone was detected once. The chain joins TRBV7-9 to TRBJ1-2; the match to TRBD1 covers 7 bases. Trimming cost V 5 bases and J 5 bases; bases outside gene matches: 11. The CDR3 is 15 residues long. Germline V gives CDR1 SEHNR, CDR2 FQNEAQ (reference sequence). The CDR3 sequence: CASSEEGQTLYGYTF. The CDR3 nucleotides are TGTGCCAGCAGCGAAGAGGGACAGACTCTTTATGGCTACACCTTC.

This clone was seen once. V is TRBV4-3 and J is TRBJ1-6, with 7 nucleotides matching TRBD1. The junction had 10 bases not matched to a gene; V was cut back by 4 bases and J by 13 bases. Germline V CDR1 and CDR2: LGHNA, YSLEER. There are 14 residues in the CDR3. CDR3 sequence: CASSRGTAEPPLHF. The CDR3, as DNA: TGCGCCAGCAGCCGAGGGACAGCGGAGCCTCCCCTCCACTTT.

For the CDR3, the DNA is TGCAGCGTTGAAGATCTGGGAGAATCCTACGAGCAGTACTTC. Amino acid sequence: CSVEDLGESYEQYF. This chain links TRBV29-1 with TRBJ2-7; D is perhaps TRBD2 (5 bases). The germline gives CDR1 SQVTM, CDR2 ANQGSEA. The CDR3 spans 14 residues. The V end lost 0 bases, the J end lost 1 base, and 10 bases lay between the germline ends.

The chain is built from TRBV20-1 and TRBJ2-3, with TRBD2 matching 11 bases. The junction had 10 bases not matched to a gene; V was cut back by 3 bases and J by 2 bases. The germline V gene has CDR1 DFQATT and CDR2 SNEGSKA (reference sequence). The CDR3 runs to 17 residues. As DNA, the CDR3 is TGCAGTGCTAGTAGCGGGGGGGCGATATTTCCCACAGATACGCAGTATTTT. It encodes CSASSGGAIFPTDTQYF.

The rearrangement joins TRBV5-1 to TRBJ1-3, with 10 bases lining up with TRBD1. Germline V gene lookup returns CDR1 SGHRS and CDR2 YFSETQ. The CDR3 spans 17 residues. V shed 4 bases, J shed 2 bases, and the junction held 9 bases outside the gene matches. The CDR3 loop is CASSVTGGSRAGNTIYF. CDR3 coding DNA: TGCGCCAGCAGCGTGACAGGGGGCTCCCGGGCTGGAAACACCATATATTTT. Full variable domain (missing parts from reference TRBV5-1 and TRBJ1-3): KAGVTQTPRYLIKTRGQQVTLSCSPISGHRSVSWYQQTPGQGLQFLFEYFSETQRNKGNFPGRFSGRQFSNSRSEMNVSTLELGDSALYLCASSVTGGSRAGNTIYFGEGSWLTVV.

The chain employs TRBV7-2 and TRBJ2-7, with a weak D call TRBD1 (6 bases). There are 14 residues in the CDR3. Germline V gene lookup returns CDR1 SGHTA and CDR2 FQGNSA. V gave up 4 bases and J gave up 0 bases, with 10 bases separating them. CDR3 region: CASSSTGNSYEQYF. CDR3 DNA: TGTGCCAGCAGCTCGACAGGCAACTCCTACGAGCAGTACTTC.

V is TRBV15 and J is TRBJ1-1; D ambiguous. CDR1 is LNHNV and CDR2 is YYDKDF in the germline V gene (reference sequence). The CDR3 covers 12 residues. V was pared by 7 bases and J by 10 bases, with 16 bases between. The CDR3 region has the DNA TGTGCCACCACCTTATTAGGAGGTGGAGCTTTCTTT. Its protein is CATTLLGGGAFF.